The sequence of this T cell receptor beta chain was determined in a study of identical twins. The J segment lost 11 bases and the V segment lost 4 bases, leaving 12 bases of the junction unmatched. The CDR3 spans 17 residues. From germline, CDR1 is SGHTA and CDR2 FQGNSA. MiXCR, run by TCRdb on the 5' RACE reads, gives a single entry per CDR3 protein. The sample yields 1.5 million or so distinct CDR3 sequences, more than 30% seen once. J is TRBJ2-1 and V is TRBV7-2; 15 positions agree with TRBD2. This receptor was identified in a newborn girl in good health. The sequencing sample was made of cord blood. CDR3 DNA sequence: TGTGCCAGCAGCTCACCCAAGGGACTAGCGGGGGGACCTCAGCAGTTCTTC. It encodes CASSSPKGLAGGPQQFF.